The T cell receptor beta chain under discussion was sequenced for a study of blood T cell repertoires in COVID-19. Across the study: Sources were T cells, B-cell-depleted T cells, or PBMCs; the material itself was cDNA or gDNA.

TCRdb keeps only in-frame clones here, not all; method: immunoSEQ multiplex PCR. The table shows roughly 57,000 clones, with over 75% occurring only once. This CDR3 spans 16 amino acids. The V gene's germline CDR1 is SSHAT and CDR2 FNYEAQ (reference sequence). Trimming cost V 5 bases and J 2 bases; bases outside gene matches: 8. The sequenced sample was peripheral blood. V usage is TRBV7-7 and J usage is TRBJ2-5, with 10 bases that match TRBD2. The clonotype was recovered from a man of 80 years or more with acute or convalescent COVID-19. This chain's CDR3 is CASSPGLAVTQETQYF. In nucleotides, the CDR3 is TGTGCCAGCAGCCCCGGACTAGCGGTGACACAAGAGACCCAGTACTTC.